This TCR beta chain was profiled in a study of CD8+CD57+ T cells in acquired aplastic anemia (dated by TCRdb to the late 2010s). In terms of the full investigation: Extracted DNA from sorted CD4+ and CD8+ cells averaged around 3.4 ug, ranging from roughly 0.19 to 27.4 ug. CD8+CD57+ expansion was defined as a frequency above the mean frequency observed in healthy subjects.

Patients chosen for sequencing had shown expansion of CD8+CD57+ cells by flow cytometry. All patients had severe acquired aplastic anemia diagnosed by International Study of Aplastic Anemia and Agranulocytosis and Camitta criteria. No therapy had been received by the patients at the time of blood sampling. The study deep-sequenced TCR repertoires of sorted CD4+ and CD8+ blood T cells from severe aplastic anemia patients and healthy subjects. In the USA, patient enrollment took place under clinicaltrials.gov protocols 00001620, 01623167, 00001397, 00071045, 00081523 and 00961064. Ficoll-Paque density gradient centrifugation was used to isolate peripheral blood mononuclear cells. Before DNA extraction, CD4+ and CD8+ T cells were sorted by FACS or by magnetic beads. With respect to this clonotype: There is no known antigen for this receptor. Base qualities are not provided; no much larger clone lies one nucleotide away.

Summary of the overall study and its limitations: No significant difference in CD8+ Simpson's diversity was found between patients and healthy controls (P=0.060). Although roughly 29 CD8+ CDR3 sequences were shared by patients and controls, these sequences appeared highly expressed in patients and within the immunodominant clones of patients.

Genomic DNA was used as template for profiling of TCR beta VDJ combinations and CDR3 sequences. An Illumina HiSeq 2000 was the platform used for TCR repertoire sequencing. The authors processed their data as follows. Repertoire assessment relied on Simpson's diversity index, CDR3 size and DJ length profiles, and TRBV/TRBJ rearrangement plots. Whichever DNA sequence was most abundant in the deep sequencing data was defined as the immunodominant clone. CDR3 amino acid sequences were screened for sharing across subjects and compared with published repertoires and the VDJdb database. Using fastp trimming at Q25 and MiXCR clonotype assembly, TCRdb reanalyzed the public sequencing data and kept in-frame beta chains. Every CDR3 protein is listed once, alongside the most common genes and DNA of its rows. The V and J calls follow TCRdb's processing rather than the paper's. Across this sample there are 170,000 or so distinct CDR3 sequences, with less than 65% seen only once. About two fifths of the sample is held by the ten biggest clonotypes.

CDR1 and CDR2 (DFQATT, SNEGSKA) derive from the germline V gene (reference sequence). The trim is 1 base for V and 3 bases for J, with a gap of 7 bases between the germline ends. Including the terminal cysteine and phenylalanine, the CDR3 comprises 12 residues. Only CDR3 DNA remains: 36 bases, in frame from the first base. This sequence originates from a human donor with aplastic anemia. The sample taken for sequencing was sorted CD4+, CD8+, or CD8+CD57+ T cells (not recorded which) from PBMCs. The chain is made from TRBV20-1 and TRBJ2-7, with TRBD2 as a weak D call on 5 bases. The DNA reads TGCAGTGCTAGAGGGAGGAACTACGAGCAGTACTTC. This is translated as CSARGRNYEQYF.